A selection of T cell receptor beta chains follows, all from one sample in a study of T cell repertoires in ileal Crohn's disease. Assay used: immunoSEQ multiplex PCR; TCRdb lists only in-frame clones, some missing. The repertoire holds about 7,200 clones, with around 84% as singletons. Sequencing was carried out using ileal tissue. All receptors come from an adult with Crohn's disease. The CDR3 runs from the conserved cysteine through the conserved F or W. D genes are given only for firm matches. Clone size appears in some rows only: once, few, many, or a class for an expanded clone.

d_gene	abundance	v_gene	j_gene	CDR3aa	CDR3nt
TRBD2	NA	TRBV2	TRBJ2-7	CASRETSGSWYEQYF	TGTGCCAGCAGGGAAACTAGCGGGAGTTGGTACGAGCAGTACTTC
NA	NA	TRBV25-1	TRBJ1-1	CASSPMEGHTEAFF	TGTGCCAGCAGTCCTATGGAGGGACACACTGAAGCTTTCTTT
TRBD2	NA	TRBV5-6	TRBJ2-1	CASSLTSGSEQFF	TGTGCCAGCAGCCTAACCAGCGGGAGTGAGCAGTTCTTC
TRBD1	NA	TRBV28	TRBJ2-5	CASSSPQGAKETQYF	TGTGCCAGCAGTTCGCCACAGGGGGCTAAAGAGACCCAGTACTTC
NA	NA	TRBV19	TRBJ2-3	CASRNRDTDTQYF	TGTGCCAGTAGGAACCGGGACACAGATACGCAGTATTTT
NA	NA	TRBV6-1	TRBJ2-7	CASTGGSGQKYEQYF	TGTGCCAGCACCGGGGGATCGGGACAGAAATACGAGCAGTACTTC
TRBD2	NA	TRBV5-4	TRBJ2-3	CASSGLAGPRGEVTQYF	TGTGCCAGCAGTGGGCTAGCGGGCCCGAGGGGGGAGGTTACGCAGTATTTT
NA	NA	TRBV11-2	TRBJ2-3	CASSRASAADTQYF	TGTGCCAGCAGCAGGGCCTCAGCGGCAGATACGCAGTATTTT
NA	NA	TRBV5-6	TRBJ1-2	CASSLSPFPDRTYGYTF	TGTGCCAGCAGCTTGTCACCTTTCCCTGATAGAACCTATGGCTACACCTTC
TRBD1	NA	TRBV5-1	TRBJ1-5	CASSSDGQGNQPQHF	TGCGCCAGCAGCTCGGACGGACAGGGAAATCAGCCCCAGCATTTT
NA	NA	TRBV5-1	TRBJ2-5	CASSKTGGEETQYF	TGCGCCAGCAGCAAAACAGGGGGGGAGGAGACCCAGTACTTC
NA	NA	TRBV6-5	TRBJ2-7	CASSSGTTYEQYF	TGTGCCAGCAGTTCCGGGACAACCTACGAGCAGTACTTC
NA	NA	TRBV14	TRBJ2-1	CASSPSALRIVDEQFF	TGTGCCAGCAGCCCCTCCGCACTACGGATCGTGGATGAGCAGTTCTTC
TRBD1	NA	TRBV6-1	TRBJ2-7	CASSRDRGTYEQYF	TGTGCCAGCAGCCGGGACAGGGGGACCTACGAGCAGTACTTC
NA	NA	TRBV10-3	TRBJ1-2	CAISVDSYYGYTF	TGTGCCATCAGCGTTGACAGCTACTATGGCTACACCTTC
NA	once	TRBV5-6	TRBJ1-1	CASSFTTGNTEAFF	TGTGCCAGCAGCTTCACGACAGGGAACACTGAAGCTTTCTTT
TRBD1	once	TRBV4-1	TRBJ2-3	CASSQAYRGADTQYF	TGCGCCAGCAGCCAAGCCTACAGGGGGGCAGATACGCAGTATTTT
NA	NA	TRBV10-1	TRBJ1-1	CASMRGTDTEAFF	TGCGCCAGCATGAGGGGGACGGACACTGAAGCTTTCTTT
TRBD1	NA	TRBV5-4	TRBJ2-7	CASSSGTAYGEQYF	TGTGCCAGCAGCTCCGGGACAGCCTATGGGGAGCAGTACTTC
TRBD2	NA	TRBV19	TRBJ2-1	CASSPSGRLSYNEQFF	TGTGCCAGTAGTCCCAGCGGGAGACTGTCCTACAATGAGCAGTTCTTC
TRBD1	NA	TRBV5-1	TRBJ2-7	CASSSGTGAFYEQYF	TGCGCCAGCAGCTCGGGGACAGGGGCTTTCTACGAGCAGTACTTC
NA	NA	TRBV30	TRBJ1-3	CAWSRSQAGNTIYF	TGTGCCTGGAGCCGGTCCCAGGCTGGAAACACCATATATTTT
TRBD2	few	TRBV5-1	TRBJ2-7	CASRQYAGGPGEQYF	TGCGCCAGCAGACAATATGCGGGAGGGCCCGGCGAGCAGTACTTC
NA	NA	TRBV29-1	TRBJ2-5	CSVEGQGKETQYF	TGCAGCGTTGAAGGGCAGGGGAAAGAGACCCAGTACTTC
NA	NA	TRBV2	TRBJ2-7	CASSVSGEQYF	TGTGCCAGCAGTGTCTCAGGGGAGCAGTACTTC
TRBD2	NA	TRBV10-2	TRBJ2-1	CASKTSGGFGNEQFF	TGCGCCAGCAAGACTAGCGGGGGATTTGGAAATGAGCAGTTCTTC
NA	few	TRBV19	TRBJ2-2	CASSISRATGELFF	TGTGCCAGTAGTATAAGCAGGGCCACCGGGGAGCTGTTTTTT
NA	NA	TRBV5-1	TRBJ2-3	CASSLVATADSTDTQYF	TGCGCCAGCAGCTTGGTGGCGACCGCCGACTCCACAGATACGCAGTATTTT
TRBD1	NA	TRBV18	TRBJ1-1	CASSPTTGSREAFF	TGTGCCAGCTCACCTACGACAGGGAGTAGAGAAGCTTTCTTT
TRBD2	NA	TRBV7-2	TRBJ2-5	CASSPSAGPTQETQYF	TGTGCCAGCAGTCCCTCAGCGGGACCAACCCAAGAGACCCAGTACTTC
NA	NA	TRBV15	TRBJ2-7	CATSREPVRSGEQYF	TGTGCCACCAGCAGAGAGCCGGTAAGGTCGGGCGAGCAGTACTTC
TRBD2	NA	TRBV6-1	TRBJ2-1	CASYSLAGGYNEQFF	TGTGCCAGCTATTCTTTAGCGGGAGGCTACAATGAGCAGTTCTTC
NA	NA	TRBV30	TRBJ1-1	CAWMALTEAFF	TGTGCCTGGATGGCCCTCACTGAAGCTTTCTTT
NA	NA	TRBV6-1	TRBJ1-5	CASFQGTSNQPQHF	TGTGCCAGCTTTCAGGGCACGAGCAATCAGCCCCAGCATTTT
NA	NA	TRBV6-5	TRBJ1-5	CASSLQFGGQPQHF	TGTGCCAGCAGTTTACAGTTTGGGGGCCAGCCCCAGCATTTT
TRBD2	few	TRBV11-1	TRBJ2-3	CASSFTSGRAVADTQYF	TGTGCCAGCAGCTTTACTAGCGGGAGGGCCGTAGCAGATACGCAGTATTTT
NA	NA	TRBV19	TRBJ1-5	CASSFGGVGYSNQPQHF	TGTGCCAGTAGTTTTGGGGGGGTGGGATATAGCAATCAGCCCCAGCATTTT
NA	NA	TRBV6-1	TRBJ2-5	CASSAASAGQETQYF	TGTGCCAGCAGTGCCGCTAGCGCCGGCCAAGAGACCCAGTACTTC
NA	NA	TRBV6-4	TRBJ2-1	CASSDSGGMGYNEQFF	TGTGCCAGCAGTGACTCTGGCGGGATGGGGTACAATGAGCAGTTCTTC
NA	NA	TRBV30	TRBJ1-4	CATHTQALVLFF	TGTGCCACCCACACGCAGGCCCTTGTCCTGTTTTTT
TRBD2	NA	TRBV7-9	TRBJ2-7	CASSLVGGLDEQYF	TGTGCCAGCAGCTTAGTGGGGGGGTTGGACGAGCAGTACTTC
TRBD2	NA	TRBV9	TRBJ2-2	CASKKLAGNTGELFF	TGTGCCAGCAAAAAATTAGCGGGGAACACCGGGGAGCTGTTTTTT